Following are 16 T cell receptor beta chains from one sample sequenced in a study of PD-L1 blockade in urothelial cancer. Profiled with immunoSEQ multiplex PCR; TCRdb holds only in-frame clones, not every one. The data contain about 37,000 clones, 70% to 85% of them singletons. Specimen: PBMCs, collected around atezolizumab (anti-PD-L1) treatment. The source is a man between 60 and 70 years old with urothelial cancer.

The chain employs TRBV7-8 and TRBJ2-2, with TRBD1 matching 9 bases. Germline lookup yields CDR1 SGHVS and CDR2 FQNEAQ. This CDR3 has 15 amino acids. J gave up 15 bases and V 2 bases, and 13 bases lay outside the gene matches. The CDR3 nucleotides are TGTGCCAGCAGCTTACTACAGGGGGCAACGGGACTGGTGTTTTTT. Protein sequence: CASSLLQGATGLVFF.

The chain couples TRBV5-6 to TRBJ2-5; D possibly corresponds to TRBD1 (5 bases). The V gene's germline CDR1 is SGHDT and CDR2 YYEEEE. Trimming cost V 3 bases and J 4 bases, with 16 bases left between them. CDR3 size: 15 residues. The DNA of the CDR3 is TGTGCCAGCAGCTCCCGGACAAATATGCGAGAGACCCAGTACTTC. Amino acids: CASSSRTNMRETQYF.

This clone has only one observation. This chain uses TRBV5-6 with TRBJ2-1, with D perhaps matching TRBD1 (6 bases). The CDR3 is 11 residues long. The V and J ends lost 4 bases and 8 bases respectively, with 7 bases between them. CDR1 is SGHDT and CDR2 is YYEEEE in the germline V gene. CDR3 loop: CASSGGHEQFF. The CDR3 DNA reads TGTGCCAGCAGCGGGGGCCATGAGCAGTTCTTC.

The chain recombines TRBV2 with TRBJ2-2; 7 bases match TRBD1. V shed 6 bases and J 4 bases; nucleotides not matched to a gene: 8. Per the germline V gene, CDR1 is SNHLY and CDR2 is FYNNEI. This CDR3 contains 15 residues. The CDR3 is CASSGKGASTGELFF. CDR3 nucleotide sequence: TGTGCCAGCAGCGGTAAGGGGGCCAGCACCGGGGAGCTGTTTTTT.

V and J are TRBV6-1 and TRBJ2-6, with TRBD1 as a possible D gene (5 bases). There are 15 residues in the CDR3. Germline assignment: CDR1 MNHNS and CDR2 SASEGT. Trimming shortened V by 3 bases and J by 0 bases, and 6 bases separated the two germline ends. For the CDR3, the DNA is TGTGCCAGCAGTGACGACAGCTCTGGGGCCAACGTCCTGACTTTC. Translating it yields CASSDDSSGANVLTF.

The chain's CDR3 is CASSLVEGAGNTEAFF. The CDR3, as DNA: TGTGCCAGCAGCTTGGTAGAGGGGGCAGGGAACACTGAAGCTTTCTTT. The chain couples TRBV5-6 to TRBJ1-1; 7 positions match TRBD1. The CDR3 has 16 amino acids. CDR1 is SGHDT, CDR2 YYEEEE, per germline. V trimming: 0 bases; J trimming: 1 base; junction bases outside the gene matches: 6.

In nucleotides, the CDR3 is TGTGCCAGCTCACCCCCTAAACTAGCGGGGGGGCCGGGTGAGCAGTTCTTC. It is translated as CASSPPKLAGGPGEQFF. The chain uses TRBV18 and TRBJ2-1, with 13 nucleotides matching TRBD2. Germline V lookup: CDR1 KGHSH, CDR2 LQKENI. The CDR3 contains 17 residues. After removal of 3 bases from V and 9 bases from J, the junction contained 11 bases not matched to a gene.

As concerns this clone: Other nucleotide sequences in the sample specify the same CDR3. This chain joins TRBV7-6 and TRBJ2-5; the match to TRBD1 covers 8 bases. CDR3 length: 15 residues. Trimming at V came to 5 bases and at J to 1 base, leaving 6 bases not matched to a gene. Germline CDR1 is SGHVS and CDR2 is FNYEAQ. CDR3: CASSPRTGSQETQYF. The CDR3 nucleotides read TGTGCCAGCAGCCCTCGGACAGGGTCCCAAGAGACCCAGTACTTC. Full variable domain (outside the CDR3, taken from reference TRBV7-6 and TRBJ2-5): GAGVSQSPRYKVTKRGQDVALRCDPISGHVSLYWYRQALGQGPEFLTYFNYEAQQDKSGLPNDRFSAERPEGSISTLTIQRTEQRDSAMYRCASSPRTGSQETQYFGPGTRLLVL.

This rearrangement joins TRBV28 to TRBJ1-2; D possibly corresponds to TRBD1 (6 bases). The CDR3 contains 13 residues. CDR1 MDHEN and CDR2 SYDVKM come from the germline V gene. Trimming removed 6 bases at V and 7 bases at J, with 15 bases between. The CDR3 nucleotides read TGTGCCAGCAGCGTTGGGACAAGGGGTGGCTACACCTTC. This sequence encodes CASSVGTRGGYTF.

The chain is built from TRBV2 and TRBJ1-5; no firm D call. This CDR3 spans 15 amino acids. CDR1 is SNHLY, CDR2 FYNNEI, per germline. The ends were cut back, 2 bases at V and 0 bases at J, with 8 bases in the middle. CDR3 amino acids: CASSERRYSNQPQHF. CDR3 nucleotide sequence: TGTGCCAGCAGTGAAAGGCGGTATAGCAATCAGCCCCAGCATTTT.

This clone was found once. V is TRBV30 and J is TRBJ2-1, with a weak D call TRBD2 (6 bases). Germline V gene lookup returns CDR1 GTSNPN and CDR2 SVGIG (reference sequence). The germline V and J ends were trimmed by 5 bases and 0 bases, with 8 bases remaining between them. The CDR3 contains 13 residues. The CDR3: CAWRLDSYNEQFF. CDR3 DNA: TGTGCCTGGCGACTAGACTCCTACAATGAGCAGTTCTTC.

J is TRBJ1-6 and V is TRBV27; D not certain. The V gene lost 10 bases and the J gene lost 0 bases, with 10 bases spanning the gap. Germline V gene sequence: CDR1 MNHEY, CDR2 SMNVEV (reference sequence). This CDR3 has 14 amino acids. The DNA of the CDR3 is TGTGCCACTTCTCGGAGCTCCTATAATTCACCCCTCCACTTT. Encoded protein: CATSRSSYNSPLHF.

Comment on this clone: A much larger clone sits a single nucleotide away, making a read error possible. This rearrangement joins TRBV10-3 to TRBJ1-3; 7 bases are shared with TRBD1. Germline V CDR1 and CDR2: ENHRY, SYGVKD. The CDR3 is 16 amino acids. The trim removed 3 bases at V and 6 bases at J, leaving 11 bases unmatched. In DNA, the CDR3 is TGTGCCATCAGTGACCAACGACAGGGATCGGAAAACACCATATATTTT. It specifies CAISDQRQGSENTIYF.

This clone appeared a few times. The chain links TRBV6-1 to TRBJ2-1; 11 bases are a match to TRBD2. The V segment lost 3 bases and the J segment 7 bases; nucleotides outside the gene matches: 5. Germline CDR1 MNHNS, CDR2 SASEGT. The CDR3 is 15 amino acids. The CDR3 sequence: CASSDGSGGANEQFF. DNA for the CDR3: TGTGCCAGCAGTGACGGTAGCGGGGGGGCAAATGAGCAGTTCTTC.

This clone showed up just once. The chain is built from TRBV5-1 and TRBJ2-3, with 12 bases lining up with TRBD2. CDR1 is SGHRS and CDR2 is YFSETQ in the germline V gene. This CDR3 has 18 amino acids. The junction had 10 bases not matched to a gene; V was cut back by 4 bases and J by 1 base. CDR3 nucleotides: TGCGCCAGCAGCCCTATACTAACTAGCGGGGGGCGCACAGATACGCAGTATTTT. Encoded protein: CASSPILTSGGRTDTQYF.

V usage is TRBV19 and J usage is TRBJ1-1, with 8 bases matching TRBD1. Germline V gives CDR1 LNHDA, CDR2 SQIVND (reference sequence). The CDR3 covers 15 residues. The CDR3 spells CAATADRGLTTEAFF. For the CDR3, the DNA is TGTGCTGCAACTGCCGACAGGGGTCTGACAACTGAAGCTTTCTTT.